Included here is one T cell receptor beta chain sequence, with context. Its antigen remains unidentified. This entry comes from a study of cytomegalovirus exposure and HLA in healthy donors. Study details: A previous analysis identified 95 million to 130 million unique TCR beta sequences derived from roughly 180 million T cells. Study-level results: According to a later analysis, most TCR beta chains associated with CMV appeared HLA-restricted. Reportedly, TCR beta sequences accurately predicted HLA-A and HLA-B alleles in most subjects.

Use of 60 Vbeta and 13 Jbeta primers characterized the PCR. Measured with immunoSEQ multiplex PCR; TCRdb has only the in-frame clones, and not every one. The sample lists 160,000 or so clones, roughly 80% occurring once. The donors, nominally healthy at sampling, likely had unrecorded immune exposures. The TCR was taken from a man aged 35-49 years in good health and CMV-seronegative. The sample consisted of PBMCs.

Here the CDR3 DNA reads TGTGCCAGCTCACCCCTTAGAGGGGGGGCACCAGAGACCCAGTACTTC. Its translation: CASSPLRGGAPETQYF. The chain employs TRBV18 and TRBJ2-5, with D possibly TRBD2 on 7 matching bases. Germline CDR1 reads KGHSH; CDR2 reads LQKENI. The CDR3 is made up of 16 amino acids. Trimming took 3 bases from V and 4 from J, leaving 18 bases between them.